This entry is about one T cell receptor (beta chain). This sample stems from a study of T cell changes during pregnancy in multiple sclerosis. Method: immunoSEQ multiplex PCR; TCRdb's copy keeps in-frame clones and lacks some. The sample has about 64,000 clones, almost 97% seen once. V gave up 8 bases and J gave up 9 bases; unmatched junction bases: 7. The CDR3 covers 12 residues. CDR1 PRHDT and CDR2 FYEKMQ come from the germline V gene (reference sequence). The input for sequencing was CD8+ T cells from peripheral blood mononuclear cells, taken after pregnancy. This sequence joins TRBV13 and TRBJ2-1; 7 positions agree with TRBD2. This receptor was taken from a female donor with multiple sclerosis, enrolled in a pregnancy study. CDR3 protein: CASSLAGVEQFF. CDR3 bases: TGTGCCAGCTCCCTGGCGGGGGTTGAGCAGTTCTTC. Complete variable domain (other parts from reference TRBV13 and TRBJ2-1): AAGVIQSPRHLIKEKRETATLKCYPIPRHDTVYWYQQGPGQDPQFLISFYEKMQSDKGSIPDRFSAQQFSDYHSELNMSSLELGDSALYFCASSLAGVEQFFGPGTRLTVL.